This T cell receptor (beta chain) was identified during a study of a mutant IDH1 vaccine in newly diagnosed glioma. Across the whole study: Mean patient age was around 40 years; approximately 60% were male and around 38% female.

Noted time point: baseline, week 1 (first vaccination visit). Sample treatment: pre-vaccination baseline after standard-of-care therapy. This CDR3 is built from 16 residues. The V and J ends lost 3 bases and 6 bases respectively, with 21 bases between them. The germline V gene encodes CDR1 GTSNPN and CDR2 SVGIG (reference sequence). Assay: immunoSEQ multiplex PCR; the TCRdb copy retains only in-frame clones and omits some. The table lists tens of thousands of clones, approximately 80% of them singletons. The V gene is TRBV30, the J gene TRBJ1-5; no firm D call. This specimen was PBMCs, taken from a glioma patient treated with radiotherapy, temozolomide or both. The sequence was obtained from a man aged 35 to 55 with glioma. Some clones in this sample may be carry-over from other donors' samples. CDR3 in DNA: TGTGCCTGGAGCCTCGGTGGACCTGGACTTCGTCAGCCCCAGCATTTT. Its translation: CAWSLGGPGLRQPQHF.